The 14 T cell receptor beta chains below all came from one sample that was sequenced in a study of PD-1 blockade in mismatch repair-deficient tumors. Clones were read by immunoSEQ multiplex PCR, and TCRdb kept only the in-frame ones, dropping some. Seen here are 120,000 or so clones, about 88% observed once, and the top ten hold about 11%. This sample comprised peripheral blood, obtained approximately 69 weeks after starting pembrolizumab. The receptors were gathered from an adult with mismatch repair-deficient cancer.

CDR3 bases: TGTGCCAGCAGTTGGGCTAGCGGGGTTACCTACGAGCAGTACTTC. Amino acids: CASSWASGVTYEQYF. The V and J genes are TRBV27 and TRBJ2-7; 9 bases line up with TRBD2. The CDR3 loop spans 15 amino acids. V lost 4 bases to trimming and J lost 2 bases; unmatched junction nucleotides: 6. The germline V gene has CDR1 MNHEY and CDR2 SMNVEV (reference sequence).

The chain's CDR3 is CASSPAGGRVYEQYF. The CDR3 nucleotides read TGTGCCAGCAGCCCGGCGGGTGGCAGGGTCTACGAGCAGTACTTC. V usage is TRBV28 and J usage is TRBJ2-7; D may be TRBD1 or TRBD2 (5 bases each). The CDR3 has 15 residues. Germline V CDR1 and CDR2: MDHEN, SYDVKM. The ends were cut back, 6 bases at V and 3 bases at J, with 18 bases in the middle.

The chain uses TRBV19 and TRBJ2-4, with D maybe TRBD1 (6 bases). Germline CDR1 and CDR2: LNHDA and SQIVND (reference sequence). The CDR3 sequence is 9 residues long. As DNA, the CDR3 is TGTGGACCGGACAGCATTCAGTACTTC. Amino acids: CGPDSIQYF.

This chain connects TRBV6-6 to TRBJ1-1; 7 bases agree with TRBD1. J was trimmed by 4 bases and V by 0 bases; bases with no gene match: 5. Germline CDR1 reads MNHNY; CDR2 reads SVGAGI (reference sequence). This CDR3 comprises 15 residues. In DNA, the CDR3 is TGTGCCAGCAGTTACTCGATGGAGGGGGCCACTGAAGCTTTCTTT. Protein: CASSYSMEGATEAFF.

J is TRBJ2-1 and V is TRBV7-9; 7 bases fit TRBD1. CDR1 and CDR2 (germline): SEHNR, FQNEAQ (reference sequence). This CDR3 is 16 amino acids long. V shed 3 bases, J shed 2 bases, and the junction held 7 bases outside the gene matches. CDR3: CASSFVSTGAYNEQFF. The CDR3 nucleotides are TGTGCCAGCAGCTTCGTCAGCACAGGGGCCTACAATGAGCAGTTCTTC.

This chain links TRBV7-6 with TRBJ2-7; D is possibly TRBD1 or TRBD2 (5 bases each). Germline-derived CDR1 and CDR2 are SGHVS and FNYEAQ. V lost 6 bases, J lost 6 bases, and 12 bases lay in between. The CDR3 covers 12 residues. CDR3 bases: TGTGCCAGCAGTTTACCGGGACGCGAGCAGTACTTC. Its translation: CASSLPGREQYF.

V is TRBV4-1 and J is TRBJ2-7; tentatively, D is TRBD1 (6 bases). Germline CDR1 reads MGHRA; CDR2 reads YSYEKL. With 3 bases removed from V and 6 bases from J, the gap between germline ends came to 15 bases. CDR3 length: 14 amino acids. CDR3 sequence reads: CASSQQVGALEQYF. CDR3 nucleotides: TGCGCCAGCAGCCAGCAAGTGGGGGCCCTCGAGCAGTACTTC.

V is TRBV6-5 and J is TRBJ2-2; D is unresolved. Germline V gene data show CDR1 as MNHEY and CDR2 as SVGAGI. There are 13 residues in the CDR3. Trimming removed 6 bases from V and 5 bases from J, with 10 bases in between. As DNA, the CDR3 is TGTGCCAGCAGCGTAGGGCGGACCGGGGAGCTGTTTTTT. Translated: CASSVGRTGELFF.

V and J are TRBV30 and TRBJ2-7, with a possible D match to TRBD1 (6 bases). The CDR3 sequence is 13 residues long. The V gene lost 5 bases and the J gene lost 2 bases, with 13 bases spanning the gap. Looked up from germline, CDR1 is GTSNPN and CDR2 is SVGIG (reference sequence). This CDR3 is CAWQRDITYEQYF. The DNA for the CDR3 is TGTGCCTGGCAGAGGGACATAACCTACGAGCAGTACTTC.

This rearrangement joins TRBV27 to TRBJ2-1; D call uncertain. CDR3 length: 13 residues. V was trimmed by 4 bases and J by 4 bases, leaving 8 bases between them. The germline V gene has CDR1 MNHEY and CDR2 SMNVEV (reference sequence). In DNA form, the CDR3 reads TGTGCCAGCAGTTCGGCTAGATACAATGAGCAGTTCTTC. Translation: CASSSARYNEQFF.

In this sample, this clone turned up once. The chain joins TRBV21-1 to TRBJ1-3; no DNA check was done on the table's D call, TRBD1. TRBV21-1 is listed as a pseudogene. This CDR3 region has 20 residues. CDR3 sequence: CASTPGQGVDGTDSGNTIYF. The CDR3 DNA reads as TGTGCCAGCACCCCGGGACAGGGGGTAGATGGCACGGACTCTGGAAACACCATATATTTT.

The V call is TRBV7-9, the J call TRBJ2-1; D remains ambiguous. Germline CDR1 reads SEHNR; CDR2 reads FQNEAQ (reference sequence). This CDR3 is 15 amino acids long. CDR3 bases: TGTGTTGTCGCTGTAGAGGCAAGATCCTACAATGAGCAGTTCTTC. Amino acid sequence: CVVAVEARSYNEQFF. Filled out from reference TRBV7-9 and TRBJ2-1, the complete variable domain reads DTGVSQNPRHKITKRGQNVTFRCDPISEHNRLYWYRQTLGQGPEFLTYFQNEAQLEKSRLLSDRFSAERPKGSFSTLEIQRTEQGDSAMYLCVVAVEARSYNEQFFGPGTRLTVL.

The chain recombines TRBV10-3 with TRBJ2-7; TRBD2 matches at 9 bases. The CDR3 totals 14 residues. Germline V CDR1 and CDR2: ENHRY, SYGVKD. Losses at the gene ends were 3 bases for V and 6 bases for J; bases not matched to a gene: 6. The CDR3 nucleotides read TGTGCCATCAGTGATGGGGCGGGAGGGGGCGAGCAGTACTTC. Protein sequence: CAISDGAGGGEQYF.

The rearrangement links TRBV4-1 to TRBJ1-5, with no clear D. With 2 bases removed from V and 1 base from J, the gap between germline ends came to 12 bases. Germline loops: CDR1 MGHRA, CDR2 YSYEKL. The CDR3 runs 16 residues. The CDR3 DNA reads as TGCGCCAGCAGCCAACAGTACCCGGGGAGCAATCAGCCCCAGCATTTT. Protein product: CASSQQYPGSNQPQHF.